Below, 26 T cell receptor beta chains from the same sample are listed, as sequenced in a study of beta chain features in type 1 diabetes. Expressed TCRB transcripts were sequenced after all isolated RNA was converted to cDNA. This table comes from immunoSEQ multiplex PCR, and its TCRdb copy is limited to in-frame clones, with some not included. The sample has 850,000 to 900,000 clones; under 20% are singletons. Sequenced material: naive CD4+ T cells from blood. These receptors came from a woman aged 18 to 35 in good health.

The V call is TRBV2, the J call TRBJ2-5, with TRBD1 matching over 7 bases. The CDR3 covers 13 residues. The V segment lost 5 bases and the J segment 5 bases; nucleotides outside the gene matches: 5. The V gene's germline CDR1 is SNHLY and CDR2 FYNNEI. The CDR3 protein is CASSLYRGETQYF. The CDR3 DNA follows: TGTGCCAGCAGTCTTTACAGGGGTGAGACCCAGTACTTC.

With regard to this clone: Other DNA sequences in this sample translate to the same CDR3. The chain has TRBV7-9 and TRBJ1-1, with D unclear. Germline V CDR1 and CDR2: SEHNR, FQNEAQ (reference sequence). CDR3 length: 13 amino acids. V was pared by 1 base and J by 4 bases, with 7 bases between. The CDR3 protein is CASSLGGGTEAFF. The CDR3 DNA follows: TGTGCCAGCAGCTTAGGCGGCGGCACTGAAGCTTTCTTT.

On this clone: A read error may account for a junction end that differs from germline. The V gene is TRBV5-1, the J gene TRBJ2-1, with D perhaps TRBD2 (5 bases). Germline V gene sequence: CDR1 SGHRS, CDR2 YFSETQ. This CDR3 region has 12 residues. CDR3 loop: CASSVASNEQFF. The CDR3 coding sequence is TGCGCCAGCAGCGTAGCGTCCAATGAACAGTTCTTC.

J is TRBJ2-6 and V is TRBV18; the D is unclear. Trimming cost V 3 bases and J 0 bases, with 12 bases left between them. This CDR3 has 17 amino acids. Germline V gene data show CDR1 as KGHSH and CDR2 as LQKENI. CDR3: CASSPYEATSGANVLTF. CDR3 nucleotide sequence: TGTGCCAGCTCACCTTACGAGGCGACCTCTGGGGCCAACGTCCTGACTTTC. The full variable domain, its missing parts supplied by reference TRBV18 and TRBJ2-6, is NAGVMQNPRHLVRRRGQEARLRCSPMKGHSHVYWYRQLPEEGLKFMVYLQKENIIDESGMPKERFSAEFPKEGPSILRIQQVVRGDSAAYFCASSPYEATSGANVLTFGAGSRLTVL.

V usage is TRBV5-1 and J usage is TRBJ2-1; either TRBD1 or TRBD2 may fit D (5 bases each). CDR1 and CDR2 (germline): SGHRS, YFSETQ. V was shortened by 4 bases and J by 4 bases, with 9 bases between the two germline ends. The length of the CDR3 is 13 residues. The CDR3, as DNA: TGCGCCAGCAGCGGGGACGGTTACAATGAGCAGTTCTTC. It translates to CASSGDGYNEQFF. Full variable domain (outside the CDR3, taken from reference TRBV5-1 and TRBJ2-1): KAGVTQTPRYLIKTRGQQVTLSCSPISGHRSVSWYQQTPGQGLQFLFEYFSETQRNKGNFPGRFSGRQFSNSRSEMNVSTLELGDSALYLCASSGDGYNEQFFGPGTRLTVL.

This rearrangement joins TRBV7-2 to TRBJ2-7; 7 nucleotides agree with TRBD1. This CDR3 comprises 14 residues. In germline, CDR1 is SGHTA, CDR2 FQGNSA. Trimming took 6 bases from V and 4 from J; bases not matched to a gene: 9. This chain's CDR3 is CASSHPGQPYEQYF. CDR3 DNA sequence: TGTGCCAGCAGTCATCCGGGACAGCCATACGAGCAGTACTTC.

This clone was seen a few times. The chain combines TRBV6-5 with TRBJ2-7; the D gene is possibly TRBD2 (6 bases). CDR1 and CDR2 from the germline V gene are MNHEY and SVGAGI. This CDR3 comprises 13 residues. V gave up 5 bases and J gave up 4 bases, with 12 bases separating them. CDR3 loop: CASSQRDFYEQYF. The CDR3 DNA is TGTGCCAGCAGTCAACGGGACTTTTACGAGCAGTACTTC.

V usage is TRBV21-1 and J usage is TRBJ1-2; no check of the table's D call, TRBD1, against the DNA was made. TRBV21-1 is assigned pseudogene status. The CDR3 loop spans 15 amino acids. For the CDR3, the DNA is TGTGCCAGCAGCACACCCTGGACAGGGGGCAGTGGCTACACCTTC. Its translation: CASSTPWTGGSGYTF.

The CDR3 DNA is TGTGCCAGCTCACCACCGTTAGGGCGACCCCAGCATTTT. Encoded protein: CASSPPLGRPQHF. The chain uses TRBV18 and TRBJ1-5; D gene uncertain. V lost 0 bases and J 10 bases, leaving 10 bases between the germline ends. The CDR3 extends over 13 amino acids. Germline V lookup: CDR1 KGHSH, CDR2 LQKENI.

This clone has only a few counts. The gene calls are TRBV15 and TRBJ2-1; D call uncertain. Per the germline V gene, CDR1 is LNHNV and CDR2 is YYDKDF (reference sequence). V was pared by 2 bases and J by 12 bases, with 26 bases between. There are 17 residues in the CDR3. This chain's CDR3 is CATSRSDVATLDNPQFF. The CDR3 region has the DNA TGTGCCACCAGCAGATCCGATGTTGCGACTCTCGACAATCCGCAGTTCTTC. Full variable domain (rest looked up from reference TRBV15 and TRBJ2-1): DAMVIQNPRYQVTQFGKPVTLSCSQTLNHNVMYWYQQKSSQAPKLLFHYYDKDFNNEADTPDNFQSRRPNTSFCFLDIRSPGLGDTAMYLCATSRSDVATLDNPQFFGPGTRLTVL.

CDR3 sequence: CASSLGHSRGGYNEQFF. The DNA for the CDR3 is TGTGCCAGCAGTTTGGGGCATAGCCGAGGTGGGTACAATGAGCAGTTCTTC. This rearrangement joins TRBV28 to TRBJ2-1, with D tentatively TRBD1 (5 bases). This CDR3 spans 17 amino acids. Germline-derived CDR1 and CDR2 are MDHEN and SYDVKM. V was shortened by 3 bases and J by 4 bases, with 19 bases between the two germline ends.

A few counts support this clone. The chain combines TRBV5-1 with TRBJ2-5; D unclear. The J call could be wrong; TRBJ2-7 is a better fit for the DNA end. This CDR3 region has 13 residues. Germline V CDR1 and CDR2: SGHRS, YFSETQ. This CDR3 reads CASSLGQDYEQYF. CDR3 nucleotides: TGCGCCAGCAGCTTGGGGCAGGACTACGAGCAGTACTTC.

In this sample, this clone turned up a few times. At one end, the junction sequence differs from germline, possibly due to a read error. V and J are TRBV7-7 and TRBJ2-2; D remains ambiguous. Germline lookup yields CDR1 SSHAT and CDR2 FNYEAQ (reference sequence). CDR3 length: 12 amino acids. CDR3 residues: CGVTGNTGELFF. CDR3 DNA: TGCGGCGTCACTGGGAACACCGGGGAGCTGTTTTTT. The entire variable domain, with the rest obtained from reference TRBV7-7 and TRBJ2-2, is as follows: GAGVSQSPRYKVTKRGQDVTLRCDPISSHATLYWYQQALGQGPEFLTYFNYEAQPDKSGLPSDRFSAERPEGSISTLTIQRTEQRDSAMYRCGVTGNTGELFFGEGSRLTVL.

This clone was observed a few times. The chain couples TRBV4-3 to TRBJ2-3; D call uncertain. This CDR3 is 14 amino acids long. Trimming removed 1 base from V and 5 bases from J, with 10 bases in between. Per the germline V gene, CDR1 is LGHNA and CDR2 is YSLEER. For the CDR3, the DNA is TGCGCCAGCAGCCAAGGTCAACTCTTAGATACGCAGTATTTT. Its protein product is CASSQGQLLDTQYF.

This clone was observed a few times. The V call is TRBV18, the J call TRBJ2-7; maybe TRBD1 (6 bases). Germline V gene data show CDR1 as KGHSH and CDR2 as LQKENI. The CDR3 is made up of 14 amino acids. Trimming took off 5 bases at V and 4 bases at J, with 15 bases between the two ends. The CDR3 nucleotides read TGTGCCAGCTCAGCTCGGACAGAGGTTTACGAGCAGTACTTC. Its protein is CASSARTEVYEQYF.

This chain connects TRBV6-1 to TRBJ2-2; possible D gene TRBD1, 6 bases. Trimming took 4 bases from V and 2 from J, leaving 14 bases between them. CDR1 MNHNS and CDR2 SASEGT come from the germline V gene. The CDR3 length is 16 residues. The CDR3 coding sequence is TGTGCCAGCAGTGCAGCCGGACAGTTTAACACCGGGGAGCTGTTTTTT. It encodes CASSAAGQFNTGELFF.

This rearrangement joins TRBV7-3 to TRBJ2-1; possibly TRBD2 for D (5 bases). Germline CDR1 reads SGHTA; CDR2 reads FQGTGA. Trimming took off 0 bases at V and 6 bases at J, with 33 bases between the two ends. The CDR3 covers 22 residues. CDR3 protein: CASSLTGWRQDGRCGSINEQFF. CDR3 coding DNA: TGTGCCAGCAGCTTAACGGGGTGGAGGCAAGACGGCCGATGCGGCTCGATCAATGAGCAGTTCTTC.

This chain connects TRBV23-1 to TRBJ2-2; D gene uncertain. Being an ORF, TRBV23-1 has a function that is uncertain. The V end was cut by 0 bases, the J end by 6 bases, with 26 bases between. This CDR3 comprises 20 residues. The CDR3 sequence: CASSQSQTIYGVCLAGELFF. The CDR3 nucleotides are TGCGCCAGCAGTCAATCACAAACAATTTATGGGGTTTGTTTGGCCGGGGAGCTGTTTTTT.

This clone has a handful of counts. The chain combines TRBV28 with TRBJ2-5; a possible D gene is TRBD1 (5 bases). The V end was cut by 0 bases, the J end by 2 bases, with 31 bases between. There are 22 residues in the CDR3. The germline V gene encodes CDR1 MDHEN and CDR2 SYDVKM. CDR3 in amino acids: CASSLWVRFPSSRVRPQETQYF. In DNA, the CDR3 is TGTGCCAGCAGTTTATGGGTGAGGTTCCCTTCGTCCAGGGTTCGTCCACAAGAGACCCAGTACTTC.

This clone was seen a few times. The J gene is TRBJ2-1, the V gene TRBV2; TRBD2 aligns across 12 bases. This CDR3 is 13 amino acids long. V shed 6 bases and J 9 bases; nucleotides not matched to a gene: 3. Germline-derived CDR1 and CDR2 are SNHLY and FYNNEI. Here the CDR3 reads CASREGLAGEQFF. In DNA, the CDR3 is TGTGCCAGCAGAGAGGGACTAGCGGGTGAGCAGTTCTTC.

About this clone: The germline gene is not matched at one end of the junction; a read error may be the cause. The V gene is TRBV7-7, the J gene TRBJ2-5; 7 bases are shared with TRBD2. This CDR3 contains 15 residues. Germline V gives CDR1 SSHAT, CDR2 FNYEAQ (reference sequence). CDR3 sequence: CASSLGGRAGETQYF. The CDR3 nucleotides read TGTGCTAGCAGCCTAGGAGGGAGGGCCGGGGAGACCCAGTACTTC.

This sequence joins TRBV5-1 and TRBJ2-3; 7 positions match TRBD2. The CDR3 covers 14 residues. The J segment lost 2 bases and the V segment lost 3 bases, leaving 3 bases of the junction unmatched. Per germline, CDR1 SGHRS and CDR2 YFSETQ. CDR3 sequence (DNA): TGCGCCAGCAGCTCTCTAGCGGACACAGATACGCAGTATTTT. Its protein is CASSSLADTDTQYF.

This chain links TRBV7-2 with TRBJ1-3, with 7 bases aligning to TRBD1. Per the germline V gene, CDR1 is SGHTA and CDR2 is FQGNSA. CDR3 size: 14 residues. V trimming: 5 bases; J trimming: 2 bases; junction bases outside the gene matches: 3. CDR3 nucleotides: TGTGCCAGCAGCGGCGGGACAGCTGGAAACACCATATATTTT. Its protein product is CASSGGTAGNTIYF. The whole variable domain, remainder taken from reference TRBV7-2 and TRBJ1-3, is GAGVSQSPSNKVTEKGKDVELRCDPISGHTALYWYRQSLGQGLEFLIYFQGNSAPDKSGLPSDRFSAERTGGSVSTLTIQRTQQEDSAVYLCASSGGTAGNTIYFGEGSWLTVV.

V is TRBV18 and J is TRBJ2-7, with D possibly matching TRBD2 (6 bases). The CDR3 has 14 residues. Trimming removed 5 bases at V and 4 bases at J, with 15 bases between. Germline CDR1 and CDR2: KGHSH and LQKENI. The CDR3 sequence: CASSAGTQEYEQYF. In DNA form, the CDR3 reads TGTGCCAGCTCAGCGGGGACTCAAGAGTACGAGCAGTACTTC.

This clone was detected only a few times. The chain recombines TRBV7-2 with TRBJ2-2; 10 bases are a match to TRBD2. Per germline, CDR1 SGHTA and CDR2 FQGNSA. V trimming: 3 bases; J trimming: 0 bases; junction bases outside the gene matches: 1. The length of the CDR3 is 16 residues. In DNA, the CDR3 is TGTGCCAGCAGCTTGGGACTAGCGACGAACACCGGGGAGCTGTTTTTT. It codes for CASSLGLATNTGELFF.

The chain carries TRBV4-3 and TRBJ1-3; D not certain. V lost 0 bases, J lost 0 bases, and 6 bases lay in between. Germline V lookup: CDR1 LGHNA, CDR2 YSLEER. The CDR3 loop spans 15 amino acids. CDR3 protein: CASSQDRGSGNTIYF. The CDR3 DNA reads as TGCGCCAGCAGCCAAGATCGGGGCTCTGGAAACACCATATATTTT.